The clone carrying this TCR beta chain was detected only a few times. CDR1 and CDR2 from the germline V gene are MNHEY and SVGAGI. V lost 2 bases to trimming and J lost 5 bases, with 13 bases between them. This CDR3 region has 15 residues. In the original workflow: Reference gene primer amplification in the assay estimated nucleated cell counts. TCRdb's copy holds only in-frame clones and misses some; the assay was immunoSEQ multiplex PCR. Clone size and V and J calls were adopted from that table, with D and trimming inferred from the DNA. This table holds fewer than 350,000 clones, more than 75% found once. The sample comes from a study of blood T cell repertoires in COVID-19. In the study overall: Some COVID-19 samples were acute and others convalescent; all came from the United States, Italy and Spain. PBMCs, B-cell-depleted T cells, or T cells provided the cDNA or gDNA that made up the material.

Researchers sorted participants into cohorts using their self-reported clinical history. The sequenced material came from PBMCs or T cells enriched from blood (not recorded which). This TCR derives from a woman between 55 and 75 years old in a cohort exposed to, infected with or recovered from COVID-19 (not recorded which). The chain has TRBV6-5 and TRBJ2-1; possibly TRBD2 for D (6 bases). CDR3 in DNA: TGTGCCAGCAGTTACGGGAGGTTCACCAACAATGAGCAGTTCTTC. Translating it yields CASSYGRFTNNEQFF.